This TCR beta chain is drawn from a study of control samples from healthy donors and cancer patients. The CDR3 is made up of 14 amino acids. Trimming removed 5 bases at V and 3 bases at J, with 10 bases between. Per the germline V gene, CDR1 is KGHDR and CDR2 is SFDVKD. Profiled with immunoSEQ multiplex PCR; TCRdb holds only in-frame clones, not every one. The sample has about 83,000 clones; 91% are singletons. The clonotype originates from a man between 50 and 59 years old in good health. Specimen: blood. V usage is TRBV24-1 and J usage is TRBJ1-5, with a tentative D call TRBD1 (5 bases). This CDR3 is CATSAQGLNQPQHF. The CDR3 region has the DNA TGTGCCACCAGTGCCCAGGGACTCAATCAGCCCCAGCATTTT.